This T cell receptor beta chain was retrieved from a study of cytomegalovirus exposure and HLA in healthy donors. PCR primers comprised 60 Vbeta and 13 Jbeta primers. The table came from immunoSEQ multiplex PCR; TCRdb's copy has only in-frame clones and leaves some out. The sample shows about 83,000 clones, just under 75% of them seen only once. Findings and caveats of the study: For TCR beta chains, V- and J-gene trimming was later linked to a missense DCLRE1C variant.

The donors were healthy bone marrow donors. In regard to this clone: As yet, its antigen is unknown.

Material: PBMCs. The source is a man in his sixties in good health and CMV-seronegative.

The chain's CDR3 is CASSLAPGGNYGYTF. The CDR3 DNA follows: TGCGCCAGCAGCTTGGCCCCGGGAGGGAACTATGGCTACACCTTC. This chain uses TRBV5-1 with TRBJ1-2; D uncertain. There are 15 residues in the CDR3. Germline V gene data show CDR1 as SGHRS and CDR2 as YFSETQ. Trimming cost V 0 bases and J 2 bases, with 11 bases left between them.